The 10 T cell receptor beta chains below all came from one sample that was sequenced in a study of blood T cell repertoires in COVID-19. Assay: immunoSEQ multiplex PCR; the TCRdb copy retains only in-frame clones and omits some. The sample has some 96,000 clones; more than 75% are singletons. Sequencing input: peripheral blood. These receptor sequences come from a human donor in a cohort sampled during active COVID-19.

Only one count was recorded for this clone. This rearrangement joins TRBV4-1 to TRBJ2-1; 11 bases map to TRBD2. Looked up from germline, CDR1 is MGHRA and CDR2 is YSYEKL. The CDR3 runs 16 residues. Unmatched junction bases numbered 7, after V lost 1 base and J lost 8 bases. Here the CDR3 DNA reads TGCGCCAGCAGCCAAGGTTTAGCGGGGGGGCCATATGAGCAGTTCTTC. Protein: CASSQGLAGGPYEQFF.

The chain carries TRBV13 and TRBJ2-1; TRBD2 aligns across 10 bases. Germline loops: CDR1 PRHDT, CDR2 FYEKMQ (reference sequence). Germline trimming cut 0 bases from V and 7 bases from J; bases unmatched to any gene: 18. The CDR3 has 20 residues. DNA of the CDR3: TGTGCCAGCAGCTTAGGCCCAGCGGGGGGGCCGGGTGGGGCAACAAATGAGCAGTTCTTC. This codes for CASSLGPAGGPGGATNEQFF.

In its sample, this clone was seen many times. The chain is built from TRBV7-8 and TRBJ2-3; no clear D. The germline V gene has CDR1 SGHVS and CDR2 FQNEAQ. Trimming cost V 5 bases and J 4 bases, with 16 bases left between them. The CDR3 is 15 amino acids. The CDR3 nucleotides are TGTGCCAGCAGCCCCGGTCCTTTCTCGGCAGATACGCAGTATTTT. Encoded protein: CASSPGPFSADTQYF.

V usage is TRBV10-3 and J usage is TRBJ1-6, with no clear D. This CDR3 has 14 residues. Trimming cost V 4 bases and J 5 bases, with 9 bases left between them. Germline V gene lookup returns CDR1 ENHRY and CDR2 SYGVKD. The CDR3 reads CAISAGEHNSPLHF. In DNA form, the CDR3 reads TGTGCCATCAGTGCCGGGGAACATAATTCACCCCTCCACTTT.

This chain uses TRBV29-1 with TRBJ2-3; TRBD2 might be the D (5 bases). Germline V gene sequence: CDR1 SQVTM, CDR2 ANQGSEA. The V and J ends lost 7 bases and 3 bases respectively, with 17 bases between them. The CDR3 length is 14 residues. DNA for the CDR3: TGCAGCGGGAATGGAGCGGCGAAGACAGATACGCAGTATTTT. Amino acid sequence: CSGNGAAKTDTQYF.

This clone came up once. The chain links TRBV5-1 to TRBJ2-2; perhaps TRBD1 as D (6 bases). V lost 1 base, J lost 4 bases, and 8 bases lay in between. From germline, CDR1 is SGHRS and CDR2 YFSETQ. The CDR3 has 14 amino acids. This CDR3 is CASSLQGSTGELFF. The DNA of the CDR3 is TGCGCCAGCAGCTTGCAGGGGAGCACCGGGGAGCTGTTTTTT. Using reference TRBV5-1 and TRBJ2-2 for the parts outside the CDR3, the full variable domain is KAGVTQTPRYLIKTRGQQVTLSCSPISGHRSVSWYQQTPGQGLQFLFEYFSETQRNKGNFPGRFSGRQFSNSRSEMNVSTLELGDSALYLCASSLQGSTGELFFGEGSRLTVL.

V is TRBV6-1 and J is TRBJ2-2, with TRBD1 as a possible D gene (5 bases). Germline V gives CDR1 MNHNS, CDR2 SASEGT. Deletions cut 3 bases from V and 6 bases from J, with 11 bases between. The CDR3 extends over 14 amino acids. CDR3 sequence: CASSDSGLAGELFF. CDR3 bases: TGTGCCAGCAGTGATTCAGGGTTGGCCGGGGAGCTGTTTTTT.

Written as DNA, the CDR3 is TGTGCCAGCAGTAACGACCAGACAGGGGGTTCGACCGGGGAGCTGTTTTTT. Its translation is CASSNDQTGGSTGELFF. The rearrangement uses TRBV6-2 or TRBV6-3 and TRBJ2-2; 9 bases align to TRBD1. Losses at the gene ends were 5 bases for V and 5 bases for J; bases not matched to a gene: 12. The CDR3 runs to 17 residues. CDR1 and CDR2 from the germline V gene are MNHEY and SVGEGT.

The chain combines TRBV6-5 with TRBJ2-7; D uncertain. Germline V gene lookup returns CDR1 MNHEY and CDR2 SVGAGI. V was pared by 8 bases and J by 4 bases, with 18 bases between. The CDR3 extends over 14 amino acids. CDR3 sequence reads: CASHPPGANYEQYF. CDR3 nucleotide sequence: TGTGCCAGCCATCCCCCGGGTGCAAATTACGAGCAGTACTTC.

The V call is TRBV5-6, the J call TRBJ2-3, with 9 bases aligning to TRBD2. V shed 0 bases and J 3 bases; nucleotides not matched to a gene: 5. The CDR3 spans 16 residues. Germline CDR1 SGHDT, CDR2 YYEEEE. DNA for the CDR3: TGTGCCAGCAGCTTGGGGCTAGCGGGGTGGACAGATACGCAGTATTTT. It codes for CASSLGLAGWTDTQYF.